This T cell receptor beta chain was recorded in a study of cytomegalovirus exposure and HLA in healthy donors (dated by TCRdb to 2015 to 2018). The study in broad terms: According to an earlier analysis of 587 of the donors, about 179 million T cells yielded over 100 million unique TCR beta sequences and 276 Gb of sequence data. In an earlier analysis of a few hundred of the donors, high-throughput TCR beta sequencing was used to judge whether each TCR beta V gene segment behaved as functional or pseudogenic. The number of donors typed differed by locus, with about 629-640 for A, B, C, DRB1 and DQB1, 522 for DQA1, 600 to 610 for DPA1, and about 450 for DPB1. Rather than using new phenotypic data, the later analysis identified candidate immune exposures from TCR beta sequences and from how often those sequences occurred across donors. An early release that covered about 600 HLA-typed donors contained approximately 290 gigabases of sequencing data and around 80 million unique TCR sequences. In a later genetic analysis, genome-wide SNP genotypes for about three fifths of the roughly 670 donors were used, and that subset was treated as a discovery cohort. Of the roughly 400 genotyped donors, 65% to 90% fell in the genetic ancestry cluster associated with self-reported Caucasian donors. The study used immunosequencing to profile the T cell repertoires of about 670 subjects and linked those repertoires to cytomegalovirus serostatus. HLA typing covered class I and class II loci at four-digit resolution. Donor age, sex, ethnicity and CMV serostatus were collected together with the repertoire data. All discovery cohort repertoires had been generated on a single sequencing platform. A separate validation cohort of roughly 110 different subjects was used in addition to the approximately 640-subject first cohort. In a later analysis, previously published TCR beta repertoires from several hundred donors were re-analyzed and high-resolution HLA genotyping was added so that TCR occurrence patterns could be studied. The study combined high-throughput TCR immunosequencing, statistical association of individual TCRs with disease status, and machine learning to predict cytomegalovirus infection status. Across around 400 genotyped donors of the cohort, an average of roughly 200,000 unique TCR beta nucleotide sequences per donor were sequenced, and approximately 19% of those sequences were non-productive. The study aimed to test whether cataloging public T cell receptors could reveal signatures of past pathogen exposure. Several DR-DQ haplotypes were treated as single units for association and clustering because of strong linkage in the cohort.

Receptor amplification or capture employed the immunoSEQ multiplex PCR assay. For the multiplex PCR, a mixture combining 60 forward primers for TCR Vbeta segments and 13 reverse primers for TCR Jbeta segments was used. The CDR3 region of rearranged TCR beta genes was amplified from genomic DNA with a multiplex PCR assay. The Illumina HiSeq System was used to sequence the amplified TCR beta libraries as 87-base-pair reads. Per the source publication's procedure: A later analysis tallied around 87 million unique TCR beta chains across the 610 or so repertoires, and around 9.9 million of those chains were shared by two or more donors. Raw reads were error-corrected and collapsed into unique sequences by a nearest-neighbor algorithm in which closely related sequences were merged to remove PCR and sequencing errors. CDR3 sequences were aligned to IMGT reference sequences to assign V, D and J gene segments. For a sequence to be retained, a match of at least six nucleotides was required to both a V gene segment and a J gene segment. A rearrangement counted as productive if the CDR3 had no stop codons and remained in frame with V and J, and every other rearrangement counted as non-productive. Following IMGT convention, CDR3 was defined as the stretch from the second conserved V-encoded cysteine up to the conserved J-encoded phenylalanine. The earlier analysis of fewer than 750 of the donors excluded sequences that lacked an unambiguous match to a single V gene segment. In an earlier analysis of 587 of the donors, a V segment was called functional when productive rearrangements were above 56.7%, and segregating when the standard deviation between donors exceeded 5%. A statistical classification framework was built for diagnosing cytomegalovirus status from the catalog of TCR beta chain sequences. V and J gene assignment, in a later analysis, came from comparing TCR nucleotide sequences with IMGT/GENE-DB human TR gene sequences. A later analysis assigned CDR3 sequences and most-parsimonious VDJ recombination scenarios with the TCRdist pipeline. A later analysis defined each TCR beta chain by its CDR3 amino acid sequence plus V-gene family, and excluded reads lacking a unique V-gene family. To address suspected cross-contamination and a sequencing artifact, a later analysis removed under 600 highly shared, low-generation-probability nucleotide sequences. In a later analysis, a clonal expansion index for each public chain was calculated from normalized within-repertoire ranks of inferred template counts. In a later analysis, generation probabilities were computed with a VDJ recombination model fitted to out-of-frame rearrangements, and the resulting probabilities were checked against IGoR. In a later analysis, hypergeometric tests were used to score TCR-TCR, TCR-HLA and TCR-CMV co-occurrence, with a repertoire-size bias correction applied to TCR pairs. False discovery rates were estimated in a later analysis by permuting HLA or CMV assignments 20 times. A later analysis grouped co-occurring TCRs with DBSCAN, adding TCRdist sequence similarity when clustering within HLA-allele-positive subsets. Repertoires with fewer than 30,000 or more than 120,000 public chains were left out of co-occurrence clustering, as were about 5 repertoires with anomalous nucleotide sharing. Imported from immuneACCESS, the table was reduced by TCRdb to in-frame sequences with V and J called. These copies leave out some clones; in studies compared against another copy, an unresolved V gene accounts for under half, and the cause of the remainder is not known. The DNA was the basis for D and trimming; V, J and clone size are from that table. The sample table records about 180,000 clones; 82% of these occur just once. More than 1.5% of the sample lies in the top ten.

General study outcomes and caveats: Roughly 17 rarely observed V segments, including chromosome 9 orphons, were excluded from the earlier analysis of several hundred of the donors because counts were too low. The study gave a list of about 170 TCR beta chains associated with cytomegalovirus. A later analysis associated about 17,000 TCR beta sequences with specific HLA alleles at a false discovery rate of 0.05. A further reported finding was that TCR beta sequences accurately predicted the HLA-A and HLA-B alleles for most subjects in the first cohort. A cluster of highly shared sequence variants was judged likely to be a technical artifact of the sequencing pipeline. Because HLA typing was missing for some donors at each locus, association tests included only the typed subset. Correlated functional status among segregating V segments might reflect linkage disequilibrium, but an unknown experimental factor could not be ruled out. The authors suggested that the approach could potentially be generalized to other disease states and immunological phenotypes. Only TCR beta chains were sequenced in this cohort, and the absence of alpha or paired-chain data limited detectable features. According to a later analysis, TCR association rates differed among HLA loci, with DRB1 alleles showing the most associated TCRs and HLA-C alleles showing the fewest. Roughly uniform sequencing depth across donors was assumed in presence/absence analyses, although this assumption may not hold. CMV serostatus was the only immune exposure information available for the cohort. Most CMV-associated TCR beta chains appeared to be HLA-restricted in a later analysis, and the HLA associations seemed to be driven largely by CMV exposure. Across donors, most TCR sequences were observed very rarely, whereas some public TCRs were present in many individuals. An earlier analysis of around 540 of the donors showed that most TCR beta V segments appeared in productive rearrangements either about 90% or about 30% of the time, which broadly matched IMGT annotations. Because the 87-base-pair reads could not distinguish some IMGT-functional V segments, including TRBV6-2 and TRBV6-3, those segments were excluded. An association between a missense DCLRE1C variant and V-gene and J-gene trimming of TCR beta chains was found in a later genetic analysis and replicated in an independent cohort. In both the original and validation cohorts, the classifier was reported to diagnose cytomegalovirus status with high specificity and sensitivity. In a later analysis, several top co-occurrence clusters were reported to appear linked to parvovirus B19, influenza, CMV and Epstein-Barr virus. When HLA alleles, especially DR and DQ, strongly co-occurred, attributing TCR associations to individual alleles was difficult. A few of the identified cytomegalovirus-associated TCR beta chains were confirmed in vitro to be specific for cytomegalovirus antigens. In a later genetic analysis, fewer N-insertions in productive TCRs were reported among donors in an Asian-associated ancestry cluster than the approximately 670-donor mean. In a later analysis, HLA-associated TCR beta chains were found to be more clonally expanded and to have lower generation probabilities than equally common non-associated chains.

The cohort consisted of 650 to 850 healthy bone marrow donors. At the time of sampling, every cohort member was nominally healthy, though immune exposures that went unrecorded were likely present. The donor was CMV seronegative and was included in the group of 352 seronegative cohort members. Each donor provided a peripheral blood sample, and peripheral blood mononuclear cells were used for TCR beta sequencing. The Qiagen DNeasy Blood Extraction Kit was used to extract genomic DNA from the blood cell samples. Turning to this clone: Its antigen is still unknown. Per-base qualities were not stored, and no clone one base away is much larger.

The cysteine opens and the phenylalanine closes a CDR3 of 15 amino acids. Left in the record is the CDR3 DNA by itself, 45 bases read in frame from the first base. CDR1 and CDR2 are read off the germline V gene as SGDLS and YYNGEE. V loses 0 bases of germline sequence and J loses 5 bases, and the interval between the two ends is 12 bases. This TCR was recovered from a man aged 40-55 years in good health and CMV-seronegative. Sequences were obtained from PBMCs. The sequence links TRBV9 to TRBJ2-1; a confident D gene designation cannot be given. This receptor carries the CDR3 CASSVESSANNEQFF. The DNA is TGTGCCAGCAGCGTAGAGTCCAGCGCAAACAATGAGCAGTTCTTC.